The 18 T cell receptor beta chains below all came from one sample that was sequenced in a study of cytomegalovirus exposure and HLA in healthy donors. The PCR had 60 Vbeta and 13 Jbeta primers. Only in-frame clones appear in the TCRdb table, and some are missing; sequencing was by immunoSEQ multiplex PCR. The table shows about 190,000 clones, with 85% occurring only once. The sample comprised PBMCs. The receptor set was obtained from a boy younger than 10 in good health and CMV-seronegative.

The rearrangement joins TRBV6-6 to TRBJ2-7; 7 bases align to TRBD1. Looked up from germline, CDR1 is MNHNY and CDR2 is SVGAGI (reference sequence). The CDR3 contains 15 residues. V dropped 2 bases and J dropped 0; count of bases not matched to a gene: 4. CDR3 DNA sequence: TGTGCCAGCAGTTACGCCCCAGGGGGCTCCTACGAGCAGTACTTC. It yields the protein CASSYAPGGSYEQYF.

The rearrangement links TRBV7-2 to TRBJ2-7; 10 nucleotides agree with TRBD2. The CDR3 is 16 amino acids. The ends lost 5 bases at V and 2 bases at J; junction bases unmatched: 9. Looked up from germline, CDR1 is SGHTA and CDR2 is FQGNSA. The CDR3 is CASSPHSGRPPYEQYF. The CDR3 DNA reads TGTGCCAGCAGCCCCCATAGCGGGAGGCCCCCCTACGAGCAGTACTTC. The variable domain in full, completed from reference TRBV7-2 and TRBJ2-7, reads GAGVSQSPSNKVTEKGKDVELRCDPISGHTALYWYRQSLGQGLEFLIYFQGNSAPDKSGLPSDRFSAERTGGSVSTLTIQRTQQEDSAVYLCASSPHSGRPPYEQYFGPGTRLTVT.

This rearrangement joins TRBV11-1 to TRBJ2-5; tentatively, D is TRBD1 (6 bases). The CDR3 sequence is 15 residues long. V was shortened by 4 bases and J by 5 bases, with 17 bases between the two germline ends. CDR1 and CDR2 from the germline V gene are SGHAT and FQDESV (reference sequence). The CDR3 region has the DNA TGTGCCAGCAGCTCAAGGGGGTATGTTCGTGAGACCCAGTACTTC. This translates into CASSSRGYVRETQYF.

The gene calls are TRBV9 and TRBJ1-2; TRBD1 aligns across 7 bases. Germline loops: CDR1 SGDLS, CDR2 YYNGEE. CDR3 length equals 14 residues. The junction had 2 bases not matched to a gene; V was cut back by 0 bases and J by 3 bases. The CDR3 coding sequence is TGTGCCAGCAGCGTAGGGGACAGCTACTATGGCTACACCTTC. This gives the protein CASSVGDSYYGYTF.

This clone showed up just once. This rearrangement joins TRBV2 to TRBJ1-1; D remains ambiguous. V lost 3 bases, J lost 1 base, and 9 bases lay in between. The CDR3 length is 14 residues. Germline values: CDR1 SNHLY, CDR2 FYNNEI. CDR3 bases: TGTGCCAGCAGTGAGGGAGCCGAGAACACTGAAGCTTTCTTT. It translates to CASSEGAENTEAFF. Together with reference TRBV2 and TRBJ1-1, the CDR3 gives the full variable domain: EPEVTQTPSHQVTQMGQEVILRCVPISNHLYFYWYRQILGQKVEFLVSFYNNEISEKSEIFDDQFSVERPDGSNFTLKIRSTKLEDSAMYFCASSEGAENTEAFFGQGTRLTVV.

The chain couples TRBV4-2 to TRBJ2-1; 16 bases agree with TRBD2. With 2 bases clipped from V and 8 bases from J, the junction kept 12 bases outside the gene matches. The CDR3 runs to 19 residues. CDR1 and CDR2 from the germline V gene are LGHNA and YNFKEQ. The CDR3 DNA reads TGTGCCAGCAGCCAACGCTTCGGGACTAGCGGGAGGGCCGGGGATGAGCAGTTCTTC. Translation: CASSQRFGTSGRAGDEQFF.

The chain employs TRBV4-1 and TRBJ2-7, with D possibly being TRBD2 (6 bases). The CDR3 extends over 17 amino acids. Trimming stripped 3 bases from V and 0 bases from J, with 18 bases between. Germline assignment: CDR1 MGHRA and CDR2 YSYEKL. CDR3 amino acids: CASSHPTGGRFSYEQYF. The CDR3 DNA follows: TGCGCCAGCAGCCATCCCACCGGGGGACGGTTCTCCTACGAGCAGTACTTC.

The chain couples TRBV27 to TRBJ2-7, with D possibly matching TRBD1 (5 bases). Trimming took 5 bases from V and 11 from J, leaving 25 bases between them. Looked up from germline, CDR1 is MNHEY and CDR2 is SMNVEV (reference sequence). CDR3 length equals 15 residues. The CDR3 coding sequence is TGTGCCAGCAGTCCCCAAGTACTTCACAGGATTGGCGAGTACTTC. It encodes CASSPQVLHRIGEYF.

Worth noting for this clone: The sample carries other DNA sequences with the same CDR3. The chain combines TRBV5-1 with TRBJ2-2; TRBD1 aligns across 7 bases. The CDR3 totals 15 residues. V lost 2 bases to trimming and J lost 1 base; unmatched junction nucleotides: 2. From germline, CDR1 is SGHRS and CDR2 YFSETQ. Here the CDR3 reads CASSLDRVNTGELFF. The DNA for the CDR3 is TGCGCCAGCAGCTTAGACAGGGTGAACACCGGGGAGCTGTTTTTT.

The chain links TRBV7-9 to TRBJ2-5; no definite D call. This CDR3 region has 14 residues. The V end lost 2 bases, the J end lost 2 bases, and 9 bases lay between the germline ends. CDR1 is SEHNR and CDR2 is FQNEAQ in the germline V gene (reference sequence). CDR3: CASSLRNSQETQYF. In DNA, the CDR3 is TGTGCCAGCAGCTTAAGGAACAGTCAAGAGACCCAGTACTTC.

The CDR3 DNA reads as TGCGCCAGCGGCCCCGGACTAGCGGGAGGGTCGGAGACCCAGTACTTC. This encodes CASGPGLAGGSETQYF. V and J are TRBV5-1 and TRBJ2-5; 15 positions match TRBD2. This CDR3 region has 16 residues. V shed 7 bases, J shed 5 bases, and the junction held 9 bases outside the gene matches. The germline gives CDR1 SGHRS, CDR2 YFSETQ.

The chain is built from TRBV11-2 and TRBJ1-1; D gene unclear. V shed 0 bases and J shed 3 bases, with 14 bases lying between them. This CDR3 comprises 16 residues. Germline V gene lookup returns CDR1 SGHAT and CDR2 FQNNGV. CDR3 bases: TGTGCCAGCAGCTTAGATAGGAGGGCGGTGCACACTGAAGCTTTCTTT. This codes for CASSLDRRAVHTEAFF.

V usage is TRBV27 and J usage is TRBJ2-2; weak D call: TRBD1 (6 bases). Germline loops: CDR1 MNHEY, CDR2 SMNVEV (reference sequence). The V end was cut by 5 bases, the J end by 4 bases, with 14 bases between. The length of the CDR3 is 15 residues. CDR3 residues: CASSPLQGSTGELFF. DNA for the CDR3: TGTGCCAGCAGTCCCTTACAGGGTAGCACCGGGGAGCTGTTTTTT.

This chain connects TRBV6-5 to TRBJ1-6, with D perhaps matching TRBD1 (5 bases). The CDR3 extends over 14 amino acids. Germline values: CDR1 MNHEY, CDR2 SVGAGI. V was clipped by 10 bases and J by 7 bases, with 17 bases between them. The CDR3 nucleotides read TGTGCCACCCGGGGGTCCTGGGAGAATTCACCCCTCCACTTT. The encoded protein is CATRGSWENSPLHF.

The chain is built from TRBV15 and TRBJ2-1, with D possibly matching TRBD1 (5 bases). The CDR3 runs 14 residues. V lost 3 bases, J lost 10 bases, and 16 bases lay in between. Germline V gene data show CDR1 as LNHNV and CDR2 as YYDKDF (reference sequence). The CDR3 DNA follows: TGTGCCACCAGCAGGGTCCTAGGGGTCGGAGAGCAGTTCTTC. This gives the protein CATSRVLGVGEQFF.

Worth noting for this clone: One end of the junction fails to match germline, which may point to a read error. The chain combines TRBV19 with TRBJ2-2; 7 nucleotides align to TRBD1. The V gene's germline CDR1 is LNHDA and CDR2 SQIVND (reference sequence). CDR3 length equals 13 residues. CDR3 coding DNA: TGTGCCTGCAAGACAGGGAACGCCGGGGAGCTGTTTTTT. It yields the protein CACKTGNAGELFF.

The chain uses TRBV6-1 and TRBJ1-6; 7 bases map to TRBD1. Trimming removed 6 bases from V and 7 bases from J; junction bases left unmatched: 9. The CDR3 loop spans 15 amino acids. The germline V gene encodes CDR1 MNHNS and CDR2 SASEGT. CDR3 in DNA: TGTGCCAGCAGAGGACCCACAGGGGTGAATTCACCCCTCCACTTT. Translating gives CASRGPTGVNSPLHF.

The chain uses TRBV2 and TRBJ2-3; 8 positions match TRBD2. The CDR3 runs 14 residues. V gave up 10 bases and J gave up 4 bases; unmatched junction bases: 10. Per germline, CDR1 SNHLY and CDR2 FYNNEI. The CDR3 coding sequence is TGTGCCACCTCCCGGAGCGGGAGTGCAGATACGCAGTATTTT. Translating gives CATSRSGSADTQYF.